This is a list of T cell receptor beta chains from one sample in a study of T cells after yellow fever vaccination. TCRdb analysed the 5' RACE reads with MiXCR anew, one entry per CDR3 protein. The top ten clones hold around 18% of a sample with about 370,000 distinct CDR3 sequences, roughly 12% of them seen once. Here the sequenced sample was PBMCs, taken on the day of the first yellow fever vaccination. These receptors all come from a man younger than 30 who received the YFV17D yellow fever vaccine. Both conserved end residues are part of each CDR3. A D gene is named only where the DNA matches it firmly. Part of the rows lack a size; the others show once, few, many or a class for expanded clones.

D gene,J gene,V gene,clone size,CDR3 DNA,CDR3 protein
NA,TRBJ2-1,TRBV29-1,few,TGCAGCGTTGAAGATCTGTCTAGTTGGGATGAGCAGTTCTTC,CSVEDLSSWDEQFF
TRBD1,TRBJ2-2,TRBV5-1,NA,TGCGCCAGCAGCTCGGGACAGACGAGCACCGGGGAGCTGTTTTTT,CASSSGQTSTGELFF
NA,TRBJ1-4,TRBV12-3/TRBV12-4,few,TGTGCCAGCAGTTTCCCCCCCTGGGACGGCCATAATGAAAAACTGTTTTTT,CASSFPPWDGHNEKLFF
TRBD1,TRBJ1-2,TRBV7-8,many,TGTGCCAGCAGCTTAGTCTCGGGACAGGGGGCGTGGGGCTACACCTTC,CASSLVSGQGAWGYTF
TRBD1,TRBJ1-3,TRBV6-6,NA,TGTGCCAGCAGTTGGACAGGGGGAAACACCATATATTTT,CASSWTGGNTIYF
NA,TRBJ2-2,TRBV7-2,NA,TGTGCCAGCAGCTTCCCCGAAGGGGGATTAAACACCGGGGAGCTGTTTTTT,CASSFPEGGLNTGELFF
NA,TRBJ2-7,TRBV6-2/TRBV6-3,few,TGTGCCAGCAGTTACGGGTTTAGGGCGTCCCACTACGAGCAGTACTTC,CASSYGFRASHYEQYF
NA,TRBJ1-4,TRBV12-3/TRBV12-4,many,TGTGCCAGCAGTTTAACCGGGAAACTGTTTTTT,CASSLTGKLFF
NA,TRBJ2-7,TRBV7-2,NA,TGTGCCAGCAGCTTTATGGGGGGGCCCGAGCAGTACTTC,CASSFMGGPEQYF
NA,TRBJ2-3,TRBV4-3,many,TGCGCCAGCAGCCAAGCCGGGAGAGATACGCAGTATTTT,CASSQAGRDTQYF
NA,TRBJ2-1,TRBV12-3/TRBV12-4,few,TGTGCCAGCAGTTTGTCAGGCCTAGAGCAGTTCTTC,CASSLSGLEQFF
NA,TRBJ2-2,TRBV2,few,TGTGCCAGCAGTCCCTCTCTAGAGGCCGGGGAGCTGTTTTTT,CASSPSLEAGELFF
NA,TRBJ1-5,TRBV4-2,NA,TGTGCCAGCAGCCAAGAAGGTATCCAGCATTTT,CASSQEGIQHF
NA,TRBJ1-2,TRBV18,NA,TGTGCCAGCTCACCGACATTTGGGAATGGCTACACCTTC,CASSPTFGNGYTF
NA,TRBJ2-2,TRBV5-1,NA,TGCGCCAGCAGCTTGAGAGGCCAGCTAAACACCCGGGAGCTGTTTTTT,CASSLRGQLNTRELFF
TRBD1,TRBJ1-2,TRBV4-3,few,TGCGCCAGCAGCCAAGACTACAGGGGGAACTATGGCTACACCTTC,CASSQDYRGNYGYTF
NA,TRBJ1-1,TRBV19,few,TGTGCCAGTAGTAGCCCATTTATAGGGAACACTGAAGCTTTCTTT,CASSSPFIGNTEAFF
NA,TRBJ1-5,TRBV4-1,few,TGCGCCAGCAGCCGTCTAGGGTTAGGCAATCAGCCCCAGCATTTT,CASSRLGLGNQPQHF
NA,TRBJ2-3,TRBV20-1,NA,TGCAGTGCTAGACCCCCCGGGTTCACAGATACGCAGTATTTT,CSARPPGFTDTQYF
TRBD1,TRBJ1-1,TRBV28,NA,TGTGCCAGCATCGAACCCAGGGGGCCAGGGACTGAAGCTTTCTTT,CASIEPRGPGTEAFF
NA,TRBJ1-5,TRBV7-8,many,TGTGCCAGCAGCTTAAGGAGGGTGGATCAGCCCCAGCATTTT,CASSLRRVDQPQHF
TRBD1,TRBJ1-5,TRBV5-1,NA,TGCGCCAGCAGCCCATGGACAGGGCTCGGGCAGCCCCAGCATTTT,CASSPWTGLGQPQHF
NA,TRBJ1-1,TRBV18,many,TGTGCCAGCTCACCATCGACAGAAGATAACACTGAAGCTTTCTTT,CASSPSTEDNTEAFF
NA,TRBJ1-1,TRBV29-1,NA,TGCAGCGTGGGGGACAAGACTGGTCGGAGCACTGAAGCTTTCTTT,CSVGDKTGRSTEAFF
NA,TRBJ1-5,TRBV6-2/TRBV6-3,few,TGTGCCAGCAGTTACTCGGAAGGGAGTGTCCAGCATTTT,CASSYSEGSVQHF
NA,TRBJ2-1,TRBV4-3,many,TGCGCCAGCAGCCCCCGGGTGCGGGGGCCCAATGAGCAGTTCTTC,CASSPRVRGPNEQFF
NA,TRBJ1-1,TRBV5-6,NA,TGTGCCAGCTACCTAGGGACTCACACTGAAGCTTTCTTT,CASYLGTHTEAFF
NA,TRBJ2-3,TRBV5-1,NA,TGCGCCAGCAGGAGGGGCAGTTCCACAGATACGCAGTATTTT,CASRRGSSTDTQYF
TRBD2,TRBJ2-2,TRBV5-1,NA,TGCGCCAGCAGACGAACTAGCGGGCGATTGAACACCGGGGAGCTGTTTTTT,CASRRTSGRLNTGELFF
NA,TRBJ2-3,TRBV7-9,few,TGTGCCAGCAGCTTAGGGTATAGTGCCTTCACAGATACGCAGTATTTT,CASSLGYSAFTDTQYF
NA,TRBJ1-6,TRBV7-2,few,TGTGCCAGCAGCTATAGAGGGGAATCACCCCTCCACTTT,CASSYRGESPLHF
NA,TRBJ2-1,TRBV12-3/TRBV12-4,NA,TGTGCCAGCAGTTTAGGGACAGAGCAGTTCTTC,CASSLGTEQFF
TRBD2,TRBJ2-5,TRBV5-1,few,TGCGCCAGTGGGCCGTTAGCGGGGGGGCCCGAAGAGACCCAGTACTTC,CASGPLAGGPEETQYF
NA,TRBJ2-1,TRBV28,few,TGTGCCAGCAGGGGGGCTTCCTCCTACAATGAGCAGTTCTTC,CASRGASSYNEQFF
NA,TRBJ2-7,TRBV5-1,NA,TGCGCCAGCAGCTTGGACAAGAGCTCCTACGAGCAGTACTTC,CASSLDKSSYEQYF
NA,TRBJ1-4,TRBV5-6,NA,TGTGCCAGCAGCTTGGGGGATAATGAAAAACTGTTTTTT,CASSLGDNEKLFF
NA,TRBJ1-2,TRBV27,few,TGTGCCAGCAGTCACTACAGGTCAGCTAACTATGGCTACACCTTC,CASSHYRSANYGYTF
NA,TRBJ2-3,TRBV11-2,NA,TGTGCCAGCAGCTTAGAGGCCCCAGATACGCAGTATTTT,CASSLEAPDTQYF
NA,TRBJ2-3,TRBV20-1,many,TGCAGTGCTTACCCGGGACTCCTACCCCCTACGCAGTATTTT,CSAYPGLLPPTQYF
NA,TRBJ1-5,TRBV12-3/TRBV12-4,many,TGTGCCAGCAGTTTAATGGATCGCAATCAGCCCCAGCATTTT,CASSLMDRNQPQHF
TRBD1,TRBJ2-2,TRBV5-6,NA,TGTGCCAGCAGCCTAATGGACAGGGGGAGCACCGGGGAGCTGTTTTTT,CASSLMDRGSTGELFF
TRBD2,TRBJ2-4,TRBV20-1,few,TGCAGTGCTAGCTCCATCTCTAGCGGGGGGGCCAAAAACATTCAGTACTTC,CSASSISSGGAKNIQYF
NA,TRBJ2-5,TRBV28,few,TGTGCCAGCAGGAACATTCGGGGGCGCCGTGAGACCCAGTACTTC,CASRNIRGRRETQYF
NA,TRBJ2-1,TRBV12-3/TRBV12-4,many,TGTGCCAGCAGTTTGCGGCAGGGATCCTACAATGAGCAGTTCTTC,CASSLRQGSYNEQFF
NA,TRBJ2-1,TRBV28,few,TGTGCCAGCAATCAGGGATATGAGCAGTTCTTC,CASNQGYEQFF
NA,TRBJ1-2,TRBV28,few,TGTGCCAGCAGTTTAAATCCAGGGAATGGCTACACCTTC,CASSLNPGNGYTF